The rows below give T cell receptor beta chains drawn from one sample of a study of T cell responses to AZD1222 COVID-19 vaccine. The assay was immunoSEQ multiplex PCR, and TCRdb's table has in-frame clones only and misses some. The sample records about 140,000 clones, about 92% being singletons. Sequenced material: peripheral blood, taken after recovery from COVID-19. These receptor sequences come from an adult who had recovered from COVID-19. CDR3s include the opening cysteine and the closing phenylalanine or tryptophan. Fields, in order: J gene, V gene, clone size, D gene, CDR3 protein, CDR3 DNA. The D gene is left open where the match is weak. Clone size is given for some rows only: seen once, a few or many times, or a class if the clone is expanded.

>TRBJ2-7|TRBV28|.|.
CASSPLPDGPYEQYF
TGTGCCAGCAGTCCCCTACCAGACGGTCCCTACGAGCAGTACTTC
>TRBJ1-5|TRBV28|.|.
CASGPFEAFNQPQHF
TGTGCCAGCGGGCCATTCGAAGCATTTAATCAGCCCCAGCATTTT
>TRBJ1-3|TRBV15|.|.
CATSRGRDLDGNTIYF
TGTGCCACCAGCAGAGGCCGGGACTTAGACGGAAACACCATATATTTT
>TRBJ2-1|TRBV10-2|.|.
CASSDVVGTYNEQFF
TGCGCCAGCAGTGATGTGGTGGGAACCTACAATGAGCAGTTCTTC
>TRBJ1-5|TRBV7-8|.|.
CASSLGRTWGQPQHF
TGTGCCAGCAGCTTAGGTCGAACCTGGGGTCAGCCCCAGCATTTT
>TRBJ2-3|TRBV5-1|.|.
CASSLGSLSDTQYF
TGCGCCAGCAGCTTGGGTAGCCTGTCAGATACGCAGTATTTT
>TRBJ2-7|TRBV27|.|.
CARPGEQYF
TGTGCCAGGCCAGGGGAGCAGTACTTC
>TRBJ1-5|TRBV28|.|.
CASSLRGRLNQPQHF
TGTGCCAGCAGTTTGCGGGGGCGCTTAAATCAGCCCCAGCATTTT
>TRBJ1-2|TRBV5-4|.|.
CASSGTDTNYGYTF
TGTGCCAGCAGCGGCACAGATACTAACTATGGCTACACCTTC
>TRBJ1-1|TRBV27|.|TRBD1
CASTPGTGAQAFF
TGTGCCAGCACCCCAGGGACAGGGGCTCAAGCTTTCTTT
>TRBJ2-7|TRBV28|.|.
CASSTGPQNPYEQYF
TGTGCCAGCAGTACCGGACCCCAAAACCCTTACGAGCAGTACTTC
>TRBJ2-7|TRBV28|.|.
CASTPGPLGYEQYF
TGTGCCAGCACCCCCGGACCCTTAGGCTACGAGCAGTACTTC
>TRBJ2-3|TRBV5-4|.|TRBD1
CASSLLTGTASTDTQYF
TGTGCCAGCAGCTTGCTAACCGGGACAGCTAGCACAGATACGCAGTATTTT
>TRBJ1-2|TRBV27|.|TRBD1
CASRGQGIYGYTF
TGTGCCAGCAGGGGACAGGGCATCTATGGCTACACCTTC
>TRBJ2-3|TRBV6-5|.|.
CASMGGRTDTQYF
TGTGCCAGCATGGGCGGGCGCACAGATACGCAGTATTTT
>TRBJ2-7|TRBV7-9|.|TRBD1
CASSGRGDRASYEQYF
TGTGCCAGCAGCGGGCGAGGGGACAGGGCCTCCTACGAGCAGTACTTC
>TRBJ2-3|TRBV28|.|.
CASTQTLTDTQYF
TGTGCCAGCACGCAAACCTTAACAGATACGCAGTATTTT
>TRBJ1-5|TRBV19|.|TRBD1
CASSIGQGARGGNQPQHF
TGTGCCAGTAGTATTGGACAGGGGGCTCGGGGAGGCAATCAGCCCCAGCATTTT
>TRBJ2-5|TRBV27|.|TRBD2
CASSSYRLAGETQYF
TGTGCCAGCAGTTCCTACCGACTAGCGGGAGAGACCCAGTACTTC
>TRBJ1-2|TRBV28|once|TRBD1
CASSPTRGRENYGYTF
TGTGCCAGCAGTCCAACGAGGGGGCGTGAGAACTATGGCTACACCTTC
>TRBJ2-7|TRBV6-6|.|.
CASSYSRLGGYEQYF
TGTGCCAGCAGTTACTCGCGGTTAGGGGGCTACGAGCAGTACTTC
>TRBJ1-6|TRBV27|.|.
CASSFRGASPLHF
TGTGCCAGCAGTTTCAGGGGCGCTTCACCCCTCCACTTT
>TRBJ1-2|TRBV12-3/TRBV12-4|.|.
CASSNDRTYGYTF
TGTGCCAGCAGTAACGACAGGACCTATGGCTACACCTTC
>TRBJ1-5|TRBV29-1|once|TRBD1
CSADRDSNQPQHF
TGCAGCGCGGACAGGGATAGCAATCAGCCCCAGCATTTT
>TRBJ1-1|TRBV10-3|.|.
CAISGRANTEAFF
TGTGCCATCAGTGGTAGGGCGAACACTGAAGCTTTCTTT
>TRBJ1-1|TRBV11-1|once|.
CASSLVTEAFF
TGTGCCAGCAGCTTAGTCACTGAAGCTTTCTTT
>TRBJ1-1|TRBV11-2|.|.
CASSFPGGVTDTEAFF
TGTGCCAGCAGCTTTCCCGGAGGGGTTACGGACACTGAAGCTTTCTTT
>TRBJ1-3|TRBV9|.|.
CASSLLQDSGNTIYF
TGTGCCAGCAGCCTCCTACAGGATAGTGGAAACACCATATATTTT
>TRBJ2-2|TRBV2|.|.
CASSDSPEGIGELFF
TGTGCCAGCAGTGATAGCCCAGAGGGTATCGGGGAGCTGTTTTTT
>TRBJ1-2|TRBV7-8|once|.
CASSLEAQGPDTNYGYTF
TGTGCCAGCAGCTTAGAGGCCCAGGGGCCAGATACTAACTATGGCTACACCTTC
>TRBJ2-2|TRBV10-3|.|.
CAIRVTGNTGELFF
TGTGCCATCAGAGTGACAGGGAACACCGGGGAGCTGTTTTTT
>TRBJ2-2|TRBV9|.|.
CASSPTGVTGELFF
TGTGCCAGCAGCCCGACGGGGGTAACCGGGGAGCTGTTTTTT
>TRBJ2-7|TRBV7-9|.|TRBD2
CASSSPGLASSYEQYF
TGTGCCAGCAGCTCCCCGGGACTAGCGAGCTCCTACGAGCAGTACTTC
>TRBJ1-1|TRBV28|.|TRBD1
CASSAPGTENTEAFF
TGTGCCAGCAGTGCTCCGGGGACAGAGAACACTGAAGCTTTCTTT
>TRBJ1-2|TRBV13|.|TRBD1
CASSHRSEGQGARVLANYGYTF
TGTGCCAGCAGCCACCGTAGCGAAGGACAGGGGGCAAGAGTCCTGGCTAACTATGGCTACACCTTC
>TRBJ2-3|TRBV12-3/TRBV12-4|.|.
CASSFSGDTQYF
TGTGCCAGCAGTTTCTCGGGGGATACGCAGTATTTT
>TRBJ2-2|TRBV18|.|TRBD2
CASSSTSGRGTGELFF
TGTGCCAGCTCATCGACTAGCGGGAGAGGCACCGGGGAGCTGTTTTTT
>TRBJ2-2|TRBV5-6|.|TRBD2
CASSLMTSGKYTGELFF
TGTGCCAGCAGCCTAATGACTAGCGGGAAGTACACCGGGGAGCTGTTTTTT
>TRBJ2-6|TRBV7-9|.|TRBD1
CASSIGTGSGANVLTF
TGTGCCAGCAGCATCGGGACAGGGAGTGGGGCCAACGTCCTGACTTTC
>TRBJ2-7|TRBV15|.|TRBD1
CATSQTGTGGSYEQYF
TGTGCCACCAGTCAGACCGGGACAGGGGGCTCCTACGAGCAGTACTTC
>TRBJ2-7|TRBV4-1|.|TRBD2
CASSQDKTSDSYEQYF
TGCGCCAGCAGCCAAGATAAGACTAGCGACTCCTACGAGCAGTACTTC
>TRBJ2-5|TRBV7-3|once|.
CASSRPGETQYF
TGTGCCAGCAGCCGTCCAGGGGAGACCCAGTACTTC
>TRBJ1-3|TRBV3-1/TRBV3-2|.|.
CASSQDAVSGNTIYF
TGTGCCAGCAGCCAAGATGCAGTTTCTGGAAACACCATATATTTT
>TRBJ2-7|TRBV29-1|.|TRBD1
CSAGTGRYEQYF
TGCAGCGCCGGGACAGGGCGCTACGAGCAGTACTTC
>TRBJ2-2|TRBV30|once|TRBD1
CAWSAFLSGTGVLTGELFF
TGTGCCTGGAGTGCCTTTCTCTCCGGGACAGGGGTCCTCACCGGGGAGCTGTTTTTT
>TRBJ1-2|TRBV13|.|TRBD1
CASSLGTGSYGYTF
TGTGCCAGCAGCTTAGGGACAGGGAGCTATGGCTACACCTTC
>TRBJ2-7|TRBV6-5|.|.
CASRRGGNSNEQYF
TGTGCCAGCAGACGAGGAGGGAACAGTAACGAGCAGTACTTC